A selection of T cell receptor beta chains follows, all from one sample in a study of robustness of blood B and T cell sequencing. TCRdb passed the PCR reads through MiXCR, listing each CDR3 protein once. The sample includes roughly 2,000 distinct CDR3 sequences, approximately 76% of them seen just once. Sequenced: peripheral blood. The receptors were gathered from a human donor in good health. Each CDR3 is given with its conserved first and last residue. D genes are given only for firm matches. Not all rows give a size; the values are once, few, many and, for expanded clones, a class.

j_gene,abundance,d_gene,v_gene,CDR3aa,CDR3nt
TRBJ2-7,NA,NA,TRBV9,CASSSGPGAYEQYF,TGTGCCAGCAGCTCGGGCCCGGGGGCCTACGAGCAGTACTTC
TRBJ2-7,few,NA,TRBV15,CATSREALESSYEQYF,TGTGCCACCAGCAGAGAGGCTCTGGAGAGCTCCTACGAGCAGTACTTC
TRBJ2-7,NA,NA,TRBV4-2,CASSQAQADEQYF,TGTGCCAGCAGCCAAGCGCAAGCGGACGAGCAGTACTTC
TRBJ2-3,NA,NA,TRBV30,CAWSGTHTQYF,TGTGCCTGGAGTGGGACGCATACGCAGTATTTT
TRBJ2-6,NA,NA,TRBV15,CATSRDSQLSGGNVLTF,TGTGCCACCAGCAGAGATTCTCAACTCTCTGGGGGCAACGTCCTGACTTTC
TRBJ2-1,NA,TRBD1,TRBV24-1,CATRQGTAEEQFF,TGTGCCACCCGACAGGGGACCGCGGAGGAGCAGTTCTTC
TRBJ2-2,NA,TRBD1,TRBV29-1,CSVGWTGGTTGELFF,TGCAGCGTTGGGTGGACAGGGGGCACCACCGGGGAGCTGTTTTTT
TRBJ2-1,few,TRBD2,TRBV5-6,CASSLKRGNLNEQFF,TGTGCCAGCAGCTTGAAGCGGGGGAACCTCAATGAGCAGTTCTTC
TRBJ2-7,NA,NA,TRBV6-5,CASSYGQFYEQYF,TGTGCCAGCAGTTACGGACAATTCTACGAGCAGTACTTC
TRBJ2-1,NA,TRBD2,TRBV29-1,CSSRTSGGADYNEQFF,TGCAGCTCACGGACTAGCGGGGGGGCTGACTACAATGAGCAGTTCTTC
TRBJ2-1,few,NA,TRBV6-5,CASSDTDYNEQFF,TGTGCCAGCAGTGACACAGACTACAATGAGCAGTTCTTC
TRBJ1-3,NA,NA,TRBV30,CACSGRNTIYF,TGTGCCTGTTCGGGACGAAACACCATATATTTT
TRBJ2-7,NA,NA,TRBV29-1,CSVEEWSSKQYF,TGCAGCGTTGAAGAGTGGAGTAGTAAGCAGTACTTC
TRBJ2-3,NA,TRBD1,TRBV9,CASSVGARGPTDTQYF,TGTGCCAGCAGCGTAGGAGCCAGGGGGCCCACAGATACGCAGTATTTT
TRBJ2-6,NA,NA,TRBV18,CASSPDSGANVLTF,TGTGCCAGCTCACCTGACTCTGGGGCCAACGTCCTGACTTTC
TRBJ2-1,NA,NA,TRBV7-2,CASSLVGLAHNEQFF,TGTGCCAGCAGCTTAGTCGGGCTAGCGCACAATGAGCAGTTCTTC
TRBJ2-3,few,NA,TRBV25-1,CASSEWGEADTQYF,TGTGCCAGCAGTGAATGGGGGGAGGCAGATACGCAGTATTTT
TRBJ1-5,large,TRBD1,TRBV18,CASSPPTGQGIQPQHF,TGTGCCAGCTCACCACCGACGGGACAGGGTATACAGCCCCAGCATTTT
TRBJ1-1,NA,NA,TRBV20-1,CSARDSARANTEAFF,TGCAGTGCTAGAGATTCGGCCAGGGCAAACACTGAAGCTTTCTTT
TRBJ1-2,NA,NA,TRBV14,CASSQGMGLGGYTF,TGTGCCAGCAGCCAAGGGATGGGTTTGGGCGGCTACACCTTC
TRBJ2-3,NA,NA,TRBV5-1,CASSLAEGLTDTQYF,TGCGCCAGCAGCTTGGCGGAGGGCCTCACAGATACGCAGTATTTT
TRBJ1-6,NA,NA,TRBV10-3,CAISPTSGDNSPLHF,TGTGCCATCAGCCCTACGTCAGGCGACAATTCACCCCTCCACTTT
TRBJ2-7,NA,NA,TRBV9,CASSIGTDTYEQYF,TGTGCCAGCAGCATAGGGACCGACACCTACGAGCAGTACTTC
TRBJ1-3,NA,NA,TRBV20-1,CSASRPVSGNTIYF,TGCAGTGCTAGTCGGCCGGTCTCTGGAAACACCATATATTTT
TRBJ1-5,NA,NA,TRBV12-3/TRBV12-4,CASSLQGRGNQPQHF,TGTGCCAGCAGTCTACAGGGAAGAGGTAATCAGCCCCAGCATTTT
TRBJ1-2,NA,NA,TRBV11-2,CASSSEAVHSTSYGYTF,TGTGCCAGCAGCTCCGAAGCTGTCCATTCCACCTCCTATGGCTACACCTTC
TRBJ1-1,NA,TRBD1,TRBV30,CASYRGRSTEAFF,TGTGCCTCTTACAGGGGGCGAAGCACTGAAGCTTTCTTT
TRBJ1-4,large,TRBD1,TRBV4-1,CASSPRPGTAATNEKLFF,TGCGCCAGCAGCCCAAGACCCGGGACAGCCGCAACTAATGAAAAACTGTTTTTT
TRBJ2-4,NA,NA,TRBV4-2,CASSQELAKNIQYF,TGTGCCAGCAGCCAAGAACTAGCCAAAAACATTCAGTACTTC
TRBJ1-3,NA,NA,TRBV5-6,CASSLLYGARAYTIYF,TGTGCCAGCAGCTTGTTATACGGGGCCAGGGCCTACACCATATATTTT
TRBJ2-4,NA,TRBD1,TRBV6-5,CASRYHPLDREENIQYF,TGTGCCAGCCGTTATCATCCTCTCGACAGGGAAGAGAACATTCAGTACTTC
TRBJ2-6,NA,TRBD1,TRBV13,CASSLTGGTTYSGANVLTF,TGTGCCAGCAGCTTAACAGGGGGGACAACATACTCTGGGGCCAACGTCCTGACTTTC
TRBJ1-5,once,NA,TRBV29-1,CSALGVDQPQHF,TGCAGCGCCTTAGGGGTCGATCAGCCCCAGCATTTT
TRBJ1-2,NA,TRBD1,TRBV6-5,CASSYLTGEAYGYTF,TGTGCCAGCAGTTACTTAACAGGGGAGGCCTATGGCTACACCTTC
TRBJ2-1,NA,NA,TRBV11-1,CASSLGRESGASYNEQFF,TGTGCCAGCAGCTTAGGGCGAGAGTCGGGGGCCTCCTACAATGAGCAGTTCTTC
TRBJ2-7,NA,NA,TRBV18,CASSPILSSSYEQYF,TGTGCCAGCTCACCGATTCTCTCATCCTCCTACGAGCAGTACTTC
TRBJ2-7,NA,NA,TRBV29-1,CSVYRNEQYF,TGCAGCGTTTACAGGAACGAGCAGTACTTC
TRBJ2-7,NA,NA,TRBV20-1,CSATEGAYEQYF,TGCAGTGCTACCGAAGGAGCATACGAGCAGTACTTC
TRBJ2-7,NA,TRBD1,TRBV14,CASSQDGQGYEQYF,TGTGCCAGCAGCCAAGATGGACAGGGCTACGAGCAGTACTTC
TRBJ2-3,NA,NA,TRBV20-1,CSASGGPADTQYF,TGCAGTGCCTCAGGGGGGCCCGCAGATACGCAGTATTTT